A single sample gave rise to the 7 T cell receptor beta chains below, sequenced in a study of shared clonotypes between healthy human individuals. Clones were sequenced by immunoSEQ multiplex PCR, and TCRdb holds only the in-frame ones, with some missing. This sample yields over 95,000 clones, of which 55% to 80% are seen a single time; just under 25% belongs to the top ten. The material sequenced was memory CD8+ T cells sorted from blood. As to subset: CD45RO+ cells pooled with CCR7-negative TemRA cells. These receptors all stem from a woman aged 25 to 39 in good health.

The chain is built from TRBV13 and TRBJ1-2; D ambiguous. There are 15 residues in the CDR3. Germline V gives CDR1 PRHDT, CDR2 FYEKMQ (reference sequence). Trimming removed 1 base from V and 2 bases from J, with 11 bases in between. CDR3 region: CASSLEGSGNYGYTF. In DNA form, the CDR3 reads TGTGCCAGCAGCTTAGAAGGCAGCGGCAACTATGGCTACACCTTC.

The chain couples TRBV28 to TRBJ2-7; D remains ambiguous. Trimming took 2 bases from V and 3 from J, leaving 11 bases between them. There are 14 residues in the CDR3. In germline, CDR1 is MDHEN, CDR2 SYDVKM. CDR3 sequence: CASSLVGPIYEQYF. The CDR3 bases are TGTGCCAGCAGTTTAGTAGGTCCCATCTACGAGCAGTACTTC.

CDR3 sequence (DNA): TGTGCCAGCAGCCCCGTAATGCCGGCCGAGCAGTACTTC. Translation: CASSPVMPAEQYF. J is TRBJ2-7 and V is TRBV6-6; D is ambiguous. The CDR3 consists of 13 residues. Trimming took 6 bases from V and 6 from J, leaving 15 bases between them. In germline, CDR1 is MNHNY, CDR2 SVGAGI (reference sequence).

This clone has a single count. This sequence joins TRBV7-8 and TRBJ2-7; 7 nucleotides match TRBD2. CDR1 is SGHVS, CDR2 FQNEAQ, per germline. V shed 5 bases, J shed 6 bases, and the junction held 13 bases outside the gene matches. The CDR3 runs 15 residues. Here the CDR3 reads CASSRGESGVSEQYF. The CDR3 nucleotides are TGTGCCAGCAGCCGGGGGGAGTCGGGTGTGAGCGAGCAGTACTTC.

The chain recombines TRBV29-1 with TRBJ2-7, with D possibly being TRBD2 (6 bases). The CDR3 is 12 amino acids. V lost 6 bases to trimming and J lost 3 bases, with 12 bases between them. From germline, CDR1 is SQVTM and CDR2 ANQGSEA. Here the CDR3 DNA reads TGCAGCGTGAAAGGGACTTACTACGAGCAGTACTTC. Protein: CSVKGTYYEQYF.

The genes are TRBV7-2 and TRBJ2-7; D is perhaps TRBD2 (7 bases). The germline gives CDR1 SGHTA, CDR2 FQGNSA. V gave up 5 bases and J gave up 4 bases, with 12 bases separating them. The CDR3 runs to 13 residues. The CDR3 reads CASSPRGRYEQYF. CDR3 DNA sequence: TGTGCCAGCAGCCCGCGGGGGCGGTACGAGCAGTACTTC.

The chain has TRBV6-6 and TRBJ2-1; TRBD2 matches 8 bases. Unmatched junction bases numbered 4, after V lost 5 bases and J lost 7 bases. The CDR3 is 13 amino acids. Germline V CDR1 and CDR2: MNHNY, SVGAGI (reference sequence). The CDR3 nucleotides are TGTGCCAGCAGTAACCCTAGCGGGAATGAGCAGTTCTTC. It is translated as CASSNPSGNEQFF.